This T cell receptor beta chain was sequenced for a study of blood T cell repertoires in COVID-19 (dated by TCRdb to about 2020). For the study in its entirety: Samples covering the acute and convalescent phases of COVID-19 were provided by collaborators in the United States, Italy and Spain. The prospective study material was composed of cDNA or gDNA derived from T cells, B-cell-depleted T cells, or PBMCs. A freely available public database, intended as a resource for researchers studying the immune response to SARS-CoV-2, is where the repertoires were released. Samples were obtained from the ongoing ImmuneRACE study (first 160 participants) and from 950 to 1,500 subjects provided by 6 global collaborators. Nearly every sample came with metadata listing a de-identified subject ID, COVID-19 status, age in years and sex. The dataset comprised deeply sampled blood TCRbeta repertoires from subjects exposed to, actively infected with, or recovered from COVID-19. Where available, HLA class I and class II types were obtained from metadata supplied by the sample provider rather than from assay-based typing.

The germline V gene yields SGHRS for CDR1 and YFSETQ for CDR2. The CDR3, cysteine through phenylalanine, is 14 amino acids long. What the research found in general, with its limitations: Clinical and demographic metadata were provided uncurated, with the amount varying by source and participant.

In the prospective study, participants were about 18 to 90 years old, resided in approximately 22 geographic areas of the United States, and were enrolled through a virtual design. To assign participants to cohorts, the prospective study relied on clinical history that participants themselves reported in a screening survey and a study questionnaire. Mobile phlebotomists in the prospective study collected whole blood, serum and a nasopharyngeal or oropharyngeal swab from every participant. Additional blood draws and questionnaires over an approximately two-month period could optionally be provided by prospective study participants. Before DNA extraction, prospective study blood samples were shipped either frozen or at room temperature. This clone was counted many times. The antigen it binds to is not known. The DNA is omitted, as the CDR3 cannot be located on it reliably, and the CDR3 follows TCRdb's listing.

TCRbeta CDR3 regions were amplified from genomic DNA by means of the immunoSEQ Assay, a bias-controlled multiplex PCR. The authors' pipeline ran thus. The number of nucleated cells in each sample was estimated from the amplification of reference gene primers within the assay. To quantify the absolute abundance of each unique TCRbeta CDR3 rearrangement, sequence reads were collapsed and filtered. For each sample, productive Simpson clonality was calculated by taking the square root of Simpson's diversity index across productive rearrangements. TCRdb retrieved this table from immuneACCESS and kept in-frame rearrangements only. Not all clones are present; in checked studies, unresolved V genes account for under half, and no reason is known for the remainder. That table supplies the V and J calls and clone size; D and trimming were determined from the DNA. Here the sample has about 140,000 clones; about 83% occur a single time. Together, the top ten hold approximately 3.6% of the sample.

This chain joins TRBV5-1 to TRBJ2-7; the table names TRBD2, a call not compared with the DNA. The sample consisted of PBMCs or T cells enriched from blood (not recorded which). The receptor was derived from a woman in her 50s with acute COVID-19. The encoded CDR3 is CASRPYGVGVGSNF.